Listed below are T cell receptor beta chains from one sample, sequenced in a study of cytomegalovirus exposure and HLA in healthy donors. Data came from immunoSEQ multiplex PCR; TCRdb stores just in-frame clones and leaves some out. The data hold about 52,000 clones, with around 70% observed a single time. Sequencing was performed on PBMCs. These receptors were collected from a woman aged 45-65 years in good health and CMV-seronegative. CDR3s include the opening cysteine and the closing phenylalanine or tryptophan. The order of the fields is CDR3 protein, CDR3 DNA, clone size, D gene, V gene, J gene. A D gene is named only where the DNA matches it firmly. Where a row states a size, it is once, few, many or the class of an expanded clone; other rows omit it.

cdr3_aa: CASAGGETQYF
cdr3_nt: TGTGCCAGTGCCGGGGGAGAGACCCAGTACTTC
clone_size: once
d_call: -
v_call: TRBV28
j_call: TRBJ2-5

cdr3_aa: CAWAMSSGNTIYF
cdr3_nt: TGTGCCTGGGCGATGAGCTCTGGAAACACCATATATTTT
clone_size: -
d_call: -
v_call: TRBV30
j_call: TRBJ1-3

cdr3_aa: CASSSGDRGRPPLHF
cdr3_nt: TGTGCCAGCAGTTCAGGGGACAGGGGGAGGCCACCCCTCCACTTT
clone_size: once
d_call: TRBD1
v_call: TRBV6-5
j_call: TRBJ1-6

cdr3_aa: CASSLGPNAYNEQFF
cdr3_nt: TGTGCCAGCAGCTTAGGCCCTAACGCCTACAATGAGCAGTTCTTC
clone_size: -
d_call: -
v_call: TRBV7-9
j_call: TRBJ2-1

cdr3_aa: CASSPGTGTNQPQHF
cdr3_nt: TGTGCCAGCTCCCCCGGGACAGGGACCAATCAGCCCCAGCATTTT
clone_size: -
d_call: TRBD1
v_call: TRBV18
j_call: TRBJ1-5

cdr3_aa: CSVSTGASGLHEQFF
cdr3_nt: TGCAGCGTTTCTACAGGGGCTAGCGGGTTACATGAGCAGTTCTTC
clone_size: few
d_call: -
v_call: TRBV29-1
j_call: TRBJ2-1

cdr3_aa: CASSSGVWETQYF
cdr3_nt: TGTGCCAGCAGCTCGGGGGTGTGGGAGACCCAGTACTTC
clone_size: -
d_call: -
v_call: TRBV7-2
j_call: TRBJ2-5

cdr3_aa: CASSPGGGAGETQYF
cdr3_nt: TGTGCCAGCAGCCCAGGGGGCGGAGCAGGAGAGACCCAGTACTTC
clone_size: -
d_call: TRBD1
v_call: TRBV7-7
j_call: TRBJ2-5

cdr3_aa: CAISSGTGYNEQFF
cdr3_nt: TGTGCCATCTCTTCCGGGACAGGGTACAATGAGCAGTTCTTC
clone_size: once
d_call: TRBD1
v_call: TRBV2
j_call: TRBJ2-1

cdr3_aa: CASSLTGTTYEQYF
cdr3_nt: TGCGCCAGCAGCTTGACAGGGACTACCTACGAGCAGTACTTC
clone_size: -
d_call: -
v_call: TRBV5-1
j_call: TRBJ2-7

cdr3_aa: CASSQGEGQTSYF
cdr3_nt: TGTGCCAGCTCCCAAGGTGAGGGCCAAACGTCATATTTT
clone_size: -
d_call: -
v_call: TRBV6-6
j_call: TRBJ2-3

cdr3_aa: CASDRGGYGYTF
cdr3_nt: TGTGCCAGCGATAGGGGAGGCTATGGCTACACCTTC
clone_size: few
d_call: -
v_call: TRBV5-6
j_call: TRBJ1-2

cdr3_aa: CSGRVGSGNTGELFF
cdr3_nt: TGCAGCGGCAGGGTCGGATCGGGGAACACCGGGGAGCTGTTTTTT
clone_size: -
d_call: -
v_call: TRBV29-1
j_call: TRBJ2-2

cdr3_aa: CASSPAGDSGNTIYF
cdr3_nt: TGCGCCAGCAGCCCCGCGGGGGACTCTGGAAACACCATATATTTT
clone_size: once
d_call: -
v_call: TRBV5-1
j_call: TRBJ1-3

cdr3_aa: CASSQGISGNTIYF
cdr3_nt: TGTGCCAGCTCACAGGGGATCTCTGGAAACACCATATATTTT
clone_size: once
d_call: -
v_call: TRBV18
j_call: TRBJ1-3

cdr3_aa: CASSLNGAGETQYF
cdr3_nt: TGCGCCAGCAGCTTGAATGGGGCTGGAGAGACCCAGTACTTC
clone_size: -
d_call: -
v_call: TRBV5-1
j_call: TRBJ2-5

cdr3_aa: CASSPDFGVQETQYF
cdr3_nt: TGTGCCAGTAGTCCAGATTTCGGGGTCCAAGAGACCCAGTACTTC
clone_size: -
d_call: -
v_call: TRBV19
j_call: TRBJ2-5

cdr3_aa: CASSRVDSLPPEQYF
cdr3_nt: TGCGCCAGCAGCCGGGTCGACAGTCTCCCTCCCGAGCAGTACTTC
clone_size: -
d_call: -
v_call: TRBV4-1
j_call: TRBJ2-7

cdr3_aa: CASSKTGEVTYGYTF
cdr3_nt: TGTGCCAGCAGCAAGACAGGGGAGGTAACATATGGCTACACCTTC
clone_size: -
d_call: TRBD1
v_call: TRBV7-8
j_call: TRBJ1-2

cdr3_aa: CAWSGTGGAGYTF
cdr3_nt: TGTGCCTGGAGTGGGACAGGGGGCGCGGGCTACACCTTC
clone_size: -
d_call: TRBD1
v_call: TRBV30
j_call: TRBJ1-2

cdr3_aa: CASSQRIAGIETQYF
cdr3_nt: TGTGCCAGCAGCCAGAGAATAGCGGGAATAGAGACCCAGTACTTC
clone_size: -
d_call: TRBD2
v_call: TRBV14
j_call: TRBJ2-5

cdr3_aa: CAIGQNLDNEQYF
cdr3_nt: TGTGCCATCGGACAGAACCTTGATAACGAGCAGTACTTC
clone_size: once
d_call: -
v_call: TRBV10-3
j_call: TRBJ2-7

cdr3_aa: CASSLPGLADYNEQFF
cdr3_nt: TGTGCCAGCAGTTTACCCGGACTAGCGGATTACAATGAGCAGTTCTTC
clone_size: -
d_call: TRBD2
v_call: TRBV28
j_call: TRBJ2-1

cdr3_aa: CASSLAAGSGANVLTF
cdr3_nt: TGTGCCAGCAGCTTAGCGGCGGGTTCTGGGGCCAACGTCCTGACTTTC
clone_size: few
d_call: -
v_call: TRBV7-6
j_call: TRBJ2-6

cdr3_aa: CASSSSGGGRTQYF
cdr3_nt: TGTGCCAGCAGTTCCAGCGGGGGGGGGCGTACGCAGTATTTT
clone_size: few
d_call: TRBD2
v_call: TRBV6-5
j_call: TRBJ2-3

cdr3_aa: CASRGSGMREKLFF
cdr3_nt: TGTGCCAGCCGTGGGTCCGGGATGAGGGAAAAACTGTTTTTT
clone_size: -
d_call: -
v_call: TRBV19
j_call: TRBJ1-4